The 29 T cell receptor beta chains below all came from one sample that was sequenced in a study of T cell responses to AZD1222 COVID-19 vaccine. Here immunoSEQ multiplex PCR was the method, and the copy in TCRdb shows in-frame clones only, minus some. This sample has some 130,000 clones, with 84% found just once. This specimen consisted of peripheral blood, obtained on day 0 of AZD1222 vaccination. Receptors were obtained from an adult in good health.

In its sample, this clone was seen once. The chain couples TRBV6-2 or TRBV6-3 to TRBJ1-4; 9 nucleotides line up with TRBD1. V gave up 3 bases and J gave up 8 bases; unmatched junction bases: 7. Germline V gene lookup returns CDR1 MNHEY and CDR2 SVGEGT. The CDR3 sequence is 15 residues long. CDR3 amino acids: CASSYSPGQGEKLFF. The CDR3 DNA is TGTGCCAGCAGTTATTCTCCGGGACAGGGAGAAAAACTGTTTTTT.

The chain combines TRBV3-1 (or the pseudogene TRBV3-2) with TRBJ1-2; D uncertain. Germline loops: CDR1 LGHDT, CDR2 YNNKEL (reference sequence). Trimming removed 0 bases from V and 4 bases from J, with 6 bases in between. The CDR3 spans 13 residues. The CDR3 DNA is TGTGCCAGCAGCCAAGAGCCCGGCTATGGCTACACCTTC. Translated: CASSQEPGYGYTF.

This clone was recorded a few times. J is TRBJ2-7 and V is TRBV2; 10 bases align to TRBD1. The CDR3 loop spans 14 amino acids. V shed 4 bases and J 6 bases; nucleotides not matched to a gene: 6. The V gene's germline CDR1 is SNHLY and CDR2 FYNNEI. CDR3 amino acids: CASSGQGASSEQYF. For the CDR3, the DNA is TGTGCCAGCAGTGGACAGGGGGCGTCTAGCGAGCAGTACTTC.

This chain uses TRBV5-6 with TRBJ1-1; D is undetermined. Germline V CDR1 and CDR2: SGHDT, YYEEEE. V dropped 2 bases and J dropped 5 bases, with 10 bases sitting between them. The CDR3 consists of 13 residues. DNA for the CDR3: TGTGCCAGCAGCTTTTGGGGTGGAACTGAAGCTTTCTTT. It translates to CASSFWGGTEAFF.

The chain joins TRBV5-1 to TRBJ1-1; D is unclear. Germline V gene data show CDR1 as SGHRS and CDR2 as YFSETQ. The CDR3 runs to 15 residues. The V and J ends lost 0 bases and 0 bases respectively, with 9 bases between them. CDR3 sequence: CASSLVSGVNTEAFF. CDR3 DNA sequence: TGCGCCAGCAGCTTGGTATCAGGAGTGAACACTGAAGCTTTCTTT.

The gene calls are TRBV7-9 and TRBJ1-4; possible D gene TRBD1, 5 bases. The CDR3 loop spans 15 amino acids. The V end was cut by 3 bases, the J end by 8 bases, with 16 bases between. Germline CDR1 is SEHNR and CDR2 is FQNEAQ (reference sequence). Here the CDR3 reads CASSFYRQGGEKLFF. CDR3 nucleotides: TGTGCCAGCAGCTTTTATAGGCAGGGTGGCGAAAAACTGTTTTTT.

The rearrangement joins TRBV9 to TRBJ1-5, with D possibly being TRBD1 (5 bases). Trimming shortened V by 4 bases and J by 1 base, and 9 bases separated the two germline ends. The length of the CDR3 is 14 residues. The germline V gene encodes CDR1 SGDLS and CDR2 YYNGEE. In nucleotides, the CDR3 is TGTGCCAGCAGCTTCCGGGACAGCAATCAGCCCCAGCATTTT. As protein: CASSFRDSNQPQHF.

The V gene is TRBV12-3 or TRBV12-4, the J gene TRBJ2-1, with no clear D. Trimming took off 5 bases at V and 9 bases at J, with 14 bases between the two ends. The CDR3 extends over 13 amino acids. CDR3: CASSILRSREQFF. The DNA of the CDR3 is TGTGCCAGCAGTATTCTACGGTCGCGTGAGCAGTTCTTC.

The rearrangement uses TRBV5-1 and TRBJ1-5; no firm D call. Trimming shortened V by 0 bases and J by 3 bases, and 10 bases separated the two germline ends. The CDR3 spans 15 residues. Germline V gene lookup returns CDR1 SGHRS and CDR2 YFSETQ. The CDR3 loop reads CASSLETGNNQPQHF. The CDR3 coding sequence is TGCGCCAGCAGCTTGGAGACGGGAAACAATCAGCCCCAGCATTTT. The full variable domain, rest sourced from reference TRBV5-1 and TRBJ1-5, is KAGVTQTPRYLIKTRGQQVTLSCSPISGHRSVSWYQQTPGQGLQFLFEYFSETQRNKGNFPGRFSGRQFSNSRSEMNVSTLELGDSALYLCASSLETGNNQPQHFGDGTRLSIL.

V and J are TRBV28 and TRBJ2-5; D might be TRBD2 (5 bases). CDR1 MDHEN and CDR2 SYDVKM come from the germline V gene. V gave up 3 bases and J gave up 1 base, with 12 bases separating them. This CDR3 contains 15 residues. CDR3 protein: CASSLYFGGQETQYF. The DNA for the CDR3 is TGTGCCAGCAGTTTGTATTTTGGAGGCCAAGAGACCCAGTACTTC.

Here the CDR3 reads CAWSDGVDNEKLFF. DNA of the CDR3: TGTGCCTGGAGTGACGGCGTCGATAATGAAAAACTGTTTTTT. The V gene is TRBV30, the J gene TRBJ1-4; the D is unclear. With 1 base removed from V and 4 bases from J, the gap between germline ends came to 10 bases. This CDR3 spans 14 amino acids. CDR1 GTSNPN and CDR2 SVGIG come from the germline V gene (reference sequence).

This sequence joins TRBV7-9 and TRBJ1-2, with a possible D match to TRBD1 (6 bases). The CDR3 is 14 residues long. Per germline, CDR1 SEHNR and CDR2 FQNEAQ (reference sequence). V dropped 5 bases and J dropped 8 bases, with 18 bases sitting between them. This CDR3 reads CASSLTGQSKGYTF. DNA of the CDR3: TGTGCCAGCAGCCTAACGGGACAATCGAAAGGCTACACCTTC. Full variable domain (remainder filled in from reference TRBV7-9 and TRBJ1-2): DTGVSQNPRHKITKRGQNVTFRCDPISEHNRLYWYRQTLGQGPEFLTYFQNEAQLEKSRLLSDRFSAERPKGSFSTLEIQRTEQGDSAMYLCASSLTGQSKGYTFGSGTRLTVV.

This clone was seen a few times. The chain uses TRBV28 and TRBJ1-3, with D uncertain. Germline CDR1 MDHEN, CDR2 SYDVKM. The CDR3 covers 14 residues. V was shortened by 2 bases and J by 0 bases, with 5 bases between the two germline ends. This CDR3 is CASSLILSGNTIYF. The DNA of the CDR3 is TGTGCCAGCAGTTTAATTCTCTCTGGAAACACCATATATTTT.

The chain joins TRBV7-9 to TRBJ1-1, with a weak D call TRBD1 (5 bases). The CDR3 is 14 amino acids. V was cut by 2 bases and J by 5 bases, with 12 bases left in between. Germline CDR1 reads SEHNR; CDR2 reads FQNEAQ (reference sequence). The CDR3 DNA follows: TGTGCCAGCAGCTTAACGCAGGGTTTAACTGAAGCTTTCTTT. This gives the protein CASSLTQGLTEAFF.

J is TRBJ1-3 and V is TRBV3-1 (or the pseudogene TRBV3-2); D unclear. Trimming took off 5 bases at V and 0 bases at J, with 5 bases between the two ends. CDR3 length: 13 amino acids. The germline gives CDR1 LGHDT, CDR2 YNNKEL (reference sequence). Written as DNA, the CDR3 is TGTGCCAGCAGCGAGAACTCTGGAAACACCATATATTTT. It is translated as CASSENSGNTIYF.

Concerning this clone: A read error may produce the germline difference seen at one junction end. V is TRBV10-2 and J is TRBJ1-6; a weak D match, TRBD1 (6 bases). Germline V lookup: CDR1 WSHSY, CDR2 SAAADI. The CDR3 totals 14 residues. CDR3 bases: TGCGCCAGCAGTGAAAGGGGGAGTAATTCACCCTTCCACTTT. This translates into CASSERGSNSPFHF.

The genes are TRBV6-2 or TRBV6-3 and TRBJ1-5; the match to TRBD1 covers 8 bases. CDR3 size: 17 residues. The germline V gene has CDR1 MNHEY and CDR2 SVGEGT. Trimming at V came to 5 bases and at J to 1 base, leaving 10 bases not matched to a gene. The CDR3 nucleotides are TGTGCCAGCAGTCCCCTATGGCAGGGGGCAAGCAATCAGCCCCAGCATTTT. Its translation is CASSPLWQGASNQPQHF.

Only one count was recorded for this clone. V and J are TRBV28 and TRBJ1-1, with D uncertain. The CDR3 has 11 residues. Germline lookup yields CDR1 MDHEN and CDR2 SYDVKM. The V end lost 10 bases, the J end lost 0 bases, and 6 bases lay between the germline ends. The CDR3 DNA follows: TGTGCCACCGGAGTGAACACTGAAGCTTTCTTT. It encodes CATGVNTEAFF.

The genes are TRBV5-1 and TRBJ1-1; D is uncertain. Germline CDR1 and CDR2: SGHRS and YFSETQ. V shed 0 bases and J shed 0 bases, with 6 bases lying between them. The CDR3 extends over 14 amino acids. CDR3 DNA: TGCGCCAGCAGCTTGGGACGGTTGAACACTGAAGCTTTCTTT. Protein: CASSLGRLNTEAFF.

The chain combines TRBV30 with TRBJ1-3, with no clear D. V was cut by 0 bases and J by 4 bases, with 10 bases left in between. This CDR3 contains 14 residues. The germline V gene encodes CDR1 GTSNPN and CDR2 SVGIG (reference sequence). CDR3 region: CAWSVRGSGNTIYF. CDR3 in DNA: TGTGCCTGGAGTGTACGGGGTTCCGGAAACACCATATATTTT.

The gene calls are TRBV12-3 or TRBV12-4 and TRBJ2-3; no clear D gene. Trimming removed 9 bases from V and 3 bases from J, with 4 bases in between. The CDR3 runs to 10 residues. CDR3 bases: TGTGCCAGTGGGACAGATACGCAGTATTTT. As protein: CASGTDTQYF.

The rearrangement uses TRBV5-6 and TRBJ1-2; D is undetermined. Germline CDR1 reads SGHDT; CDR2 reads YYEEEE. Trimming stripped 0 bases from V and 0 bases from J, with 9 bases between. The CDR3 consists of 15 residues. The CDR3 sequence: CASSLVAKANYGYTF. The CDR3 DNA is TGTGCCAGCAGCTTGGTGGCAAAGGCTAACTATGGCTACACCTTC.

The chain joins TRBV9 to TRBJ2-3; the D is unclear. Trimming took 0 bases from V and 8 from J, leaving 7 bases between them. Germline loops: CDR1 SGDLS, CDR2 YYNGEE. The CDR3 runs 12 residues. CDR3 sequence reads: CASSVEKGTQYF. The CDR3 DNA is TGTGCCAGCAGCGTAGAGAAAGGTACGCAGTATTTT.

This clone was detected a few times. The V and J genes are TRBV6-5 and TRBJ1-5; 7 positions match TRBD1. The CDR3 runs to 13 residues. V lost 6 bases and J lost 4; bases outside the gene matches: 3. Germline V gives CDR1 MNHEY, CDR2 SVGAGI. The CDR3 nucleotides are TGTGCCAGCAGACAGACAGGGAATCAGCCCCAGCATTTT. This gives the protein CASRQTGNQPQHF.

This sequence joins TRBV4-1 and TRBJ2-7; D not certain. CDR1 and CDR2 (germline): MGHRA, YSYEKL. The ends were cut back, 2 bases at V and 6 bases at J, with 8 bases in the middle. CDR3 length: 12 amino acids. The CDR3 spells CASSQPLLEQYF. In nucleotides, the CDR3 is TGCGCCAGCAGCCAACCGCTGCTCGAGCAGTACTTC.

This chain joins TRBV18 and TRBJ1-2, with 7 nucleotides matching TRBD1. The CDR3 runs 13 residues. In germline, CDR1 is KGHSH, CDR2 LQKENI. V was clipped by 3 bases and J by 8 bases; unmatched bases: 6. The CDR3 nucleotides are TGTGCCAGCTCACCTAGGACAGGAGAAGGCTACACCTTC. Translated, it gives CASSPRTGEGYTF. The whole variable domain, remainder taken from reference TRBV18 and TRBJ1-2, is NAGVMQNPRHLVRRRGQEARLRCSPMKGHSHVYWYRQLPEEGLKFMVYLQKENIIDESGMPKERFSAEFPKEGPSILRIQQVVRGDSAAYFCASSPRTGEGYTFGSGTRLTVV.

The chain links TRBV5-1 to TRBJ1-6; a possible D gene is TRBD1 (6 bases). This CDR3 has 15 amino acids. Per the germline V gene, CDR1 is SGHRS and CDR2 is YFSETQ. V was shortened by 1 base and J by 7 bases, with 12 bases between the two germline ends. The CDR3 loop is CASSLRQGQNSPLHF. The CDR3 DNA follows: TGCGCCAGCAGCTTGCGCCAGGGGCAGAATTCACCCCTCCACTTT.

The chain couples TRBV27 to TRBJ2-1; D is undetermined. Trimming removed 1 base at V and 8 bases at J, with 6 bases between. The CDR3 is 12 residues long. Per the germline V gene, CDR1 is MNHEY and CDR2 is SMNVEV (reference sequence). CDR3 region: CASSLYRDEQFF. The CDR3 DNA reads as TGTGCCAGCAGTTTATATCGGGATGAGCAGTTCTTC.

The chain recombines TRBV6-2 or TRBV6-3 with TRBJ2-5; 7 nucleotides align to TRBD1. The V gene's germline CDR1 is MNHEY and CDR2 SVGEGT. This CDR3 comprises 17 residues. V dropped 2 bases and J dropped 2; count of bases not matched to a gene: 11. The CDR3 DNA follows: TGTGCCAGCAGTTACGGACTCGGACAGGTTCTACAAGAGACCCAGTACTTC. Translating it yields CASSYGLGQVLQETQYF.